This T cell receptor (beta chain) originates from a study of cytomegalovirus exposure and HLA in healthy donors. As to this clone: What it binds is not known.

CDR3 length: 15 residues. With 6 bases clipped from V and 4 bases from J, the junction kept 8 bases outside the gene matches. Germline CDR1 reads MNHEY; CDR2 reads SVGAGI. The study ran its PCR with 60 Vbeta and 13 Jbeta primers. The protocol was immunoSEQ multiplex PCR, while the TCRdb copy is restricted to in-frame clones and leaves out a portion. The table has 170,000 or so clones, approximately 78% seen once. Study-level results: Reports credit the classifier with highly specific, highly sensitive diagnosis of cytomegalovirus status.

The rearrangement joins TRBV6-5 to TRBJ2-1, with TRBD2 matching over 8 bases. Sequenced: PBMCs. The TCR comes from a woman aged 40 to 50 in good health and CMV-seronegative. For the CDR3, the DNA is TGTGCCAGCAGGCCGGACGGGACTAGTTACAATGAGCAGTTCTTC. Amino acids: CASRPDGTSYNEQFF.